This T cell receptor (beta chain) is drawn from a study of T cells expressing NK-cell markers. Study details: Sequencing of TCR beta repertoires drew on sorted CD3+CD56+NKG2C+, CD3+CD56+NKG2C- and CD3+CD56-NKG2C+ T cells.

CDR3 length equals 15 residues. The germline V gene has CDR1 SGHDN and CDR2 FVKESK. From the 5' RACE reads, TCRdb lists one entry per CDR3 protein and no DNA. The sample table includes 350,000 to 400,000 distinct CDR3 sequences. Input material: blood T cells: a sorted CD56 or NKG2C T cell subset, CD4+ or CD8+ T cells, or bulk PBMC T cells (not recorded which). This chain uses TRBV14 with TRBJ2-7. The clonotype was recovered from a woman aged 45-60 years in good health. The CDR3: CASSQDILGSREQYF.